The clone carrying this T cell receptor beta chain was seen many times. Its antigen is not known. The read finishes 3 residues shy of the CDR3 end, and the germline J gene is used to complete it. This sample is drawn from a study of T cell clonality in common variable immunodeficiency. The study, taken as a whole, reports: TCRbeta clonality was increased in CVID versus healthy controls. Fewer deletions and N-nucleotide insertions were reportedly seen in common variable immunodeficiency TCR beta sequences.

The length of the CDR3 is 14 residues. The germline V gene encodes CDR1 SGHRS and CDR2 YFSETQ. Trimming left V 4 bases short and J 0 bases short, with 7 bases between. Profiling relied on immunoSEQ multiplex PCR, and the TCRdb table lists in-frame clones only, not all of them. There are 35,000 to 55,000 clones in the sample, none observed a single time. The receptor was isolated from a person aged 18-70 years in good health. Source material: peripheral blood mononuclear cells. The rearrangement joins TRBV5-1 to TRBJ1-4; D unclear. The CDR3 here is CASSLSSTNEKLFF. The sequenced part of the CDR3 DNA is TGCGCCAGCAGCCTCTCCTCAACTAATGAAAAA.